This T cell receptor beta chain was observed in a study of shared clonotypes between healthy human individuals. TCRdb's table, derived via immunoSEQ multiplex PCR, lists solely in-frame clones and lacks some. The repertoire has about 1.5 million clones, approximately 98% of them found once; the top ten carry 0.4% to 0.45%. Sequencing was done on a sample of naive CD4+ T cells sorted from blood. This sample's subset: CD45RA+ positively selected. This clonotype was sampled from a young man in good health.

CDR3 DNA sequence: TGTGCCAGCAGTAAATACCCGGGACTAGCGGGAGGGCCCGGTGAGCAGTTCTTC. Protein: CASSKYPGLAGGPGEQFF. This chain uses TRBV27 with TRBJ2-1; 16 bases map to TRBD2. Trimming removed 5 bases from V and 9 bases from J; junction bases left unmatched: 13. Germline CDR1 MNHEY, CDR2 SMNVEV (reference sequence). The CDR3 runs to 18 residues.